The 10 T cell receptor beta chains given below trace back to one sample, sequenced in a study of blood T cell repertoires in COVID-19. Clones were read by immunoSEQ multiplex PCR, and TCRdb kept only the in-frame ones, dropping some. The data show roughly 160,000 clones, with 80% to 90% seen just once and nearly 8.5% held by the top ten. The specimen sequenced was peripheral blood. These receptors originate from a man in his sixties with acute or convalescent COVID-19.

The chain carries TRBV11-3 and TRBJ2-3; 7 bases line up with TRBD2. This CDR3 is 16 amino acids long. Germline V lookup: CDR1 SGHNT, CDR2 YENEEA. J gave up 1 base and V 10 bases, and 14 bases lay outside the gene matches. The CDR3: CATPSRGSGRTDTQYF. The CDR3 DNA reads as TGTGCCACCCCTTCTCGCGGGAGCGGGCGCACAGATACGCAGTATTTT.

This rearrangement joins TRBV6-6 to TRBJ2-3, with 7 bases lining up with TRBD2. The CDR3 loop spans 12 amino acids. J was trimmed by 10 bases and V by 6 bases; bases with no gene match: 7. CDR1 is MNHNY and CDR2 is SVGAGI in the germline V gene (reference sequence). This chain's CDR3 is CASRFDTSAQYF. The CDR3 nucleotides read TGTGCCAGCAGATTTGACACTAGCGCGCAGTATTTT.

This chain uses TRBV6-5 with TRBJ1-5, with 8 positions matching TRBD1. This CDR3 contains 14 residues. Losses at the gene ends were 7 bases for V and 3 bases for J; bases not matched to a gene: 5. CDR1 and CDR2 from the germline V gene are MNHEY and SVGAGI. Written as DNA, the CDR3 is TGTGCCAGCATCTGGACAGGGTCCAATCAGCCCCAGCATTTT. Translated, it gives CASIWTGSNQPQHF.

The chain links TRBV19 to TRBJ1-1; TRBD1 aligns across 7 bases. Per germline, CDR1 LNHDA and CDR2 SQIVND (reference sequence). CDR3 length: 16 residues. Trimming removed 5 bases from V and 0 bases from J; junction bases left unmatched: 9. This chain's CDR3 is CASSSAYRGLNTEAFF. CDR3 coding DNA: TGTGCCAGTAGTTCCGCCTACAGGGGCCTGAACACTGAAGCTTTCTTT.

The chain combines TRBV29-1 with TRBJ2-5; 8 bases line up with TRBD2. Trimming removed 1 base from V and 2 bases from J; junction bases left unmatched: 3. The CDR3 runs to 14 residues. Germline CDR1 is SQVTM and CDR2 is ANQGSEA. DNA of the CDR3: TGCAGCGTTGAAGCTAGCGGGCTACAAGAGACCCAGTACTTC. Residues: CSVEASGLQETQYF.

The chain employs TRBV5-1 and TRBJ1-6; TRBD1 matches 8 bases. This CDR3 contains 15 residues. Unmatched junction bases numbered 9, after V lost 6 bases and J lost 7 bases. In germline, CDR1 is SGHRS, CDR2 YFSETQ. The CDR3 sequence is CASTGQEGGNSPLHF. In nucleotides, the CDR3 is TGCGCCAGCACGGGACAGGAGGGAGGGAATTCACCCCTCCACTTT.

The genes are TRBV2 and TRBJ1-5; D is perhaps TRBD1 (6 bases). Germline CDR1 SNHLY, CDR2 FYNNEI. The CDR3 consists of 15 residues. Trimming took off 7 bases at V and 3 bases at J, with 16 bases between the two ends. For the CDR3, the DNA is TGTGCCAGCACGGTCGGGGGGCGGACCAATCAGCCCCAGCATTTT. Its translation is CASTVGGRTNQPQHF.

The chain links TRBV5-8 to TRBJ1-4; no clear D gene. V was clipped by 1 base and J by 0 bases, with 7 bases between them. Looked up from germline, CDR1 is SGHTS and CDR2 is YDEGEE. The CDR3 is made up of 15 amino acids. The CDR3 loop is CASSLSPATNEKLFF. The CDR3 DNA reads TGTGCCAGCAGCTTGTCCCCTGCAACTAATGAAAAACTGTTTTTT.

The chain couples TRBV13 to TRBJ1-1; 10 bases fit TRBD1. The germline gives CDR1 PRHDT, CDR2 FYEKMQ (reference sequence). The CDR3 totals 24 residues. With V trimmed by 3 bases and J by 2 bases, 30 bases remained unmatched. The CDR3, as DNA: TGTGCCAGCAGCTTTTTCTTCCGGCCCCCCCCCGTCTATGATAGGGACAGGGGAAACACTGAAGCTTTCTTT. It encodes CASSFFFRPPPVYDRDRGNTEAFF.

The chain employs TRBV19 and TRBJ2-2; TRBD2 matches at 7 bases. V dropped 11 bases and J dropped 6; count of bases not matched to a gene: 9. The CDR3 has 13 amino acids. From germline, CDR1 is LNHDA and CDR2 SQIVND (reference sequence). DNA for the CDR3: TGTGCCCCCGGGACTACATGGGCCGGGGAGCTGTTTTTT. It codes for CAPGTTWAGELFF.